This record concerns one TCR beta chain sequence. Its target is not known. The record originates from a study of cytomegalovirus exposure and HLA in healthy donors. Turning to the study itself: An early data release held tens of millions of unique TCRs from HLA-typed donors.

Overall study findings and caveats: Productive status was seen about 87% or about 30% of the time for most TCR beta V segments in an earlier analysis. Cytomegalovirus status, reportedly, was diagnosed with high specificity and sensitivity by the classifier. TCR beta V- and J-gene trimming, according to a later analysis, was linked to a missense DCLRE1C variant.

The CDR3 runs to 16 residues. The germline CDR1 and CDR2 sequences are SEHNR and FQNEAQ (reference sequence). V was cut by 4 bases and J by 2 bases, with 18 bases left in between. The PCR was carried out with 60 Vbeta primers and 13 Jbeta primers. Data came from immunoSEQ multiplex PCR; TCRdb stores just in-frame clones and leaves some out. The repertoire has 280,000 or so clones, about 90% of them found once; the top ten carry roughly 2.1%. This TCR derives from a woman aged 18-29 years in good health and CMV-seronegative. The specimen sequenced was PBMCs. The rearrangement joins TRBV7-9 to TRBJ2-7, with TRBD2 as a possible D gene (6 bases). DNA of the CDR3: TGTGCCAGCAGCTCGGGACTCTCATTACAAACCTACGAGCAGTACTTC. Translated, it gives CASSSGLSLQTYEQYF. Full variable domain (missing parts from reference TRBV7-9 and TRBJ2-7): DTGVSQNPRHKITKRGQNVTFRCDPISEHNRLYWYRQTLGQGPEFLTYFQNEAQLEKSRLLSDRFSAERPKGSFSTLEIQRTEQGDSAMYLCASSSGLSLQTYEQYFGPGTRLTVT.